Listed below are T cell receptor beta chains from one sample, sequenced in a study of T cell responses to AZD1222 COVID-19 vaccine. The protocol was immunoSEQ multiplex PCR, while the TCRdb copy is restricted to in-frame clones and leaves out a portion. The sample has tens of thousands of clones, over 75% seen once. The sample in question was peripheral blood, obtained on day 0 of AZD1222 vaccination. The source is an adult in good health. The CDR3 runs from the conserved cysteine through the conserved F or W. D genes are given only for firm matches. Not every row has a clone size; where given, it reads once, few, many or a size class.

>TRBJ2-4|TRBV7-3|NA|NA
CASSLRPLTVAKNIQYF
TGTGCCAGCAGCTTAAGGCCCCTCACAGTAGCCAAAAACATTCAGTACTTC
>TRBJ1-2|TRBV5-1|NA|NA
CASRVAETNYGYTF
TGCGCCAGCAGAGTGGCGGAAACTAACTATGGCTACACCTTC
>TRBJ2-7|TRBV19|TRBD1|NA
CASSRDSDRGLYEQYF
TGTGCCAGTAGTAGAGATTCGGACAGGGGACTTTACGAGCAGTACTTC
>TRBJ2-2|TRBV11-2|NA|NA
CASSLLVQGRTGELFF
TGTGCCAGCAGCTTACTGGTCCAGGGGCGCACCGGGGAGCTGTTTTTT
>TRBJ2-7|TRBV6-2/TRBV6-3|NA|NA
CASSWGPIYEQYF
TGTGCCAGCAGTTGGGGCCCCATCTACGAGCAGTACTTC
>TRBJ2-7|TRBV28|TRBD1|few
CASSTGTGVYEQYF
TGTGCCAGCAGCACCGGGACAGGGGTTTACGAGCAGTACTTC
>TRBJ1-6|TRBV3-1/TRBV3-2|NA|NA
CASSQVQGIPPSSYNSPLHF
TGTGCCAGCAGCCAAGTACAGGGAATCCCCCCGAGCTCCTATAATTCACCCCTCCACTTT
>TRBJ2-7|TRBV9|NA|NA
CASSVGAVSYEQYF
TGTGCCAGCAGCGTAGGGGCAGTATCCTACGAGCAGTACTTC
>TRBJ2-3|TRBV21-1|NA|NA
CASSKLGLPYNTDTQYF
TGTGCCAGCAGCAAATTAGGACTCCCCTATAACACAGATACGCAGTATTTT
>TRBJ2-1|TRBV14|TRBD1|NA
CASSLTGTGERNEQFF
TGTGCCAGCAGCTTGACCGGGACAGGGGAGAGGAATGAGCAGTTCTTC
>TRBJ1-5|TRBV6-5|NA|NA
CASRANNQPQHF
TGTGCCAGCAGGGCAAACAATCAGCCCCAGCATTTT
>TRBJ2-5|TRBV4-2|TRBD2|NA
CASSRDYSSEETQYF
TGTGCCAGCAGCCGGGACTACTCCTCCGAAGAGACCCAGTACTTC
>TRBJ1-2|TRBV4-2|NA|NA
CASSQDQSDNYGYTF
TGTGCCAGCAGCCAAGATCAGTCCGACAACTATGGCTACACCTTC
>TRBJ1-2|TRBV7-2|NA|once
CASSVDSYGYTF
TGTGCCAGCAGCGTGGACAGCTATGGCTACACCTTC
>TRBJ2-3|TRBV5-1|TRBD2|NA
CASSQTSGGYDTQYF
TGCGCCAGCAGCCAAACTAGCGGGGGATACGATACGCAGTATTTT
>TRBJ2-5|TRBV5-6|NA|NA
CASSLVSRQETQYF
TGTGCCAGCAGCTTGGTTTCCAGGCAAGAGACCCAGTACTTC
>TRBJ1-5|TRBV6-2/TRBV6-3|NA|NA
CASSSQAGKQPQHF
TGTGCCAGCAGTTCCCAGGCGGGTAAGCAGCCCCAGCATTTT
>TRBJ2-1|TRBV9|TRBD1|NA
CASSVRDRVDNEQFF
TGTGCCAGCAGCGTAAGGGACAGGGTGGACAATGAGCAGTTCTTC
>TRBJ2-5|TRBV29-1|TRBD2|NA
CSVNEAGETQYF
TGCAGCGTTAATGAAGCGGGGGAGACCCAGTACTTC
>TRBJ2-7|TRBV6-1|TRBD1|NA
CASSERFAQGDYEQYF
TGTGCCAGCAGTGAAAGATTCGCACAGGGGGACTACGAGCAGTACTTC
>TRBJ1-2|TRBV10-2|NA|once
CASSVTVPYGYTF
TGCGCCAGCAGTGTAACAGTCCCCTATGGCTACACCTTC
>TRBJ1-2|TRBV11-2|NA|NA
CASSLDSAVNYGYTF
TGTGCCAGCAGCTTAGATTCGGCAGTTAACTATGGCTACACCTTC
>TRBJ1-1|TRBV15|NA|NA
CATSRDLMNTEAFF
TGTGCCACCAGCAGAGACTTGATGAACACTGAAGCTTTCTTT
>TRBJ1-5|TRBV28|TRBD1|NA
CASSMTGVQPQHF
TGTGCCAGCAGCATGACAGGGGTTCAGCCCCAGCATTTT
>TRBJ1-3|TRBV25-1|NA|NA
CASSERTAGNTIYF
TGTGCCAGCAGTGAACGGACGGCTGGAAACACCATATATTTT
>TRBJ1-5|TRBV24-1|NA|few
CATAAAGEEPQHF
TGTGCCACCGCTGCCGCGGGAGAAGAGCCCCAGCATTTT
>TRBJ2-1|TRBV28|TRBD2|NA
CASSRNRLAGHTYNEQFF
TGTGCCAGCAGCCGAAATCGCTTAGCGGGGCATACCTACAATGAGCAGTTCTTC
>TRBJ1-4|TRBV5-1|TRBD1|NA
CASSLTGGVEKLFF
TGCGCCAGCAGCCTTACAGGGGGAGTTGAAAAACTGTTTTTT
>TRBJ2-2|TRBV27|NA|NA
CASSFWLLGGLNTGELFF
TGTGCCAGCAGTTTTTGGCTCTTAGGGGGTTTGAACACCGGGGAGCTGTTTTTT
>TRBJ1-1|TRBV9|NA|NA
CASRRGLLNTEAFF
TGTGCCAGCCGAAGGGGACTTCTGAACACTGAAGCTTTCTTT
>TRBJ1-6|TRBV5-1|TRBD1|NA
CASSTSGTVNSPLHF
TGCGCCAGCAGCACCTCCGGGACAGTTAATTCACCCCTCCACTTT
>TRBJ1-2|TRBV28|NA|medium-sized
CASSLEGNGYTF
TGTGCCAGCAGTTTAGAGGGGAATGGCTACACCTTC
>TRBJ2-7|TRBV7-2|NA|NA
CASSLEVGRRFDEQYF
TGTGCCAGCAGCTTAGAAGTGGGACGGCGGTTCGACGAGCAGTACTTC
>TRBJ2-5|TRBV4-3|TRBD1|NA
CASSLDRGTQETQYF
TGCGCCAGCAGCCTTGACAGGGGCACGCAAGAGACCCAGTACTTC
>TRBJ2-7|TRBV27|NA|few
CASSSLYEQYF
TGTGCCAGCAGTTCCCTCTACGAGCAGTACTTC
>TRBJ1-4|TRBV25-1|NA|NA
CASSEGARGRGEKLFF
TGTGCCAGCAGTGAGGGAGCGAGGGGACGGGGTGAAAAACTGTTTTTT
>TRBJ1-5|TRBV28|NA|NA
CASSPVGSNQPQHF
TGTGCCAGCAGCCCCGTGGGCAGCAATCAGCCCCAGCATTTT
>TRBJ1-5|TRBV30|NA|NA
CAWNKGNSNQPQHF
TGTGCCTGGAATAAGGGTAATAGCAATCAGCCCCAGCATTTT
>TRBJ1-2|TRBV27|TRBD1|few
CASSLSDRGDYGYTF
TGTGCCAGCAGTTTATCCGACAGGGGGGACTATGGCTACACCTTC
>TRBJ1-5|TRBV2|NA|NA
CASRRGGNQPQHF
TGTGCCAGCAGAAGGGGGGGCAATCAGCCCCAGCATTTT
>TRBJ2-7|TRBV6-1|NA|NA
CASSELEGYYEQYF
TGTGCCAGCAGTGAATTGGAGGGCTACTACGAGCAGTACTTC
>TRBJ1-4|TRBV28|NA|NA
CASSEQGTNEKLFF
TGTGCCAGCAGTGAACAGGGAACTAATGAAAAACTGTTTTTT
>TRBJ2-7|TRBV11-2|TRBD1|NA
CASSLVGTGQYF
TGTGCCAGCAGCTTAGTGGGGACAGGGCAGTACTTC
>TRBJ2-7|TRBV5-1|NA|NA
CASSLDRDYEQYF
TGCGCCAGCAGCTTAGACAGAGACTACGAGCAGTACTTC
>TRBJ1-3|TRBV5-1|NA|once
CASSSDGLSGNTIYF
TGCGCCAGCAGCTCGGACGGCCTCTCTGGAAACACCATATATTTT
>TRBJ2-1|TRBV9|NA|NA
CASSADISNEQFF
TGTGCCAGCAGCGCGGACATCTCGAATGAGCAGTTCTTC
>TRBJ2-3|TRBV7-3|NA|NA
CASSPNSAGNTQYF
TGTGCCAGCAGCCCGAACTCGGCGGGGAATACGCAGTATTTT
>TRBJ2-2|TRBV27|TRBD1|NA
CASSLRTGATGELFF
TGTGCCAGCAGTTTACGGACAGGGGCGACCGGGGAGCTGTTTTTT
>TRBJ2-2|TRBV9|NA|NA
CASERAGELFF
TGTGCCAGCGAACGAGCCGGGGAGCTGTTTTTT
>TRBJ1-3|TRBV3-1/TRBV3-2|TRBD1|few
CASSQGLWGQINTIYF
TGTGCCAGCAGCCAAGGGCTGTGGGGACAGATAAACACCATATATTTT
>TRBJ1-1|TRBV19|NA|NA
CASSIGRTANTEAFF
TGTGCCAGTAGTATAGGGAGGACAGCGAACACTGAAGCTTTCTTT
>TRBJ1-2|TRBV5-4|TRBD1|NA
CARGRTGYFGYTF
TGTGCCAGGGGGCGGACAGGGTACTTTGGCTACACCTTC
>TRBJ2-5|TRBV12-5|NA|NA
CASGLAGRVYQETQYF
TGTGCTAGTGGTTTGGCGGGAAGGGTGTACCAAGAGACCCAGTACTTC
>TRBJ2-6|TRBV11-1|NA|NA
CASSLAGANVLTF
TGTGCCAGCAGCTTAGCAGGGGCCAACGTCCTGACTTTC